This entry lists 16 T cell receptor beta chains sequenced from one sample in a study of blood T cells in healthy people across ages. A second about 7 to 11 cycle PCR used barcoded and J-beta primers. TCRdb re-called the 5' RACE reads through MiXCR, storing one row per CDR3 protein. The sample has over 700,000 distinct CDR3 sequences; roughly 25% are singletons. In addition, the sample was reused for a study of T cells of mothers and their children.

The sequenced material came from blood. These receptor sequences come from a boy between 10 and 17 years old in good health.

This clonotype has just a few counts. The chain employs TRBV29-1 and TRBJ2-1; TRBD2 matches at 7 bases. V trimming: 3 bases; J trimming: 5 bases; junction bases outside the gene matches: 16. This CDR3 contains 17 residues. CDR1 is SQVTM and CDR2 is ANQGSEA in the germline V gene. This CDR3 is CSVEGTGGGPLDNEQFF. CDR3 nucleotides: TGCAGCGTTGAGGGGACGGGGGGAGGGCCCCTAGACAATGAGCAGTTCTTC.

This clonotype has more than one count but fewer than ten. CDR3 sequence reads: CASSPPAGRWGDSSYEQYF. CDR3 bases: TGTGCCAGCAGTCCCCCAGCGGGTCGATGGGGTGATAGCTCCTACGAGCAGTACTTC. This chain links TRBV28 with TRBJ2-7; TRBD2 is a possible D gene (6 bases). V was clipped by 5 bases and J by 0 bases, with 26 bases between them. CDR3 length: 19 amino acids. CDR1 is MDHEN, CDR2 SYDVKM, per germline. Looking up the rest from reference TRBV28 and TRBJ2-7 gives the full variable domain: DVKVTQSSRYLVKRTGEKVFLECVQDMDHENMFWYRQDPGLGLRLIYFSYDVKMKEKGDIPEGYSVSREKKERFSLILESASTNQTSMYLCASSPPAGRWGDSSYEQYFGPGTRLTVT.

Only a few counts were recorded for this clonotype. The chain employs TRBV3-1 and TRBJ2-7; 9 nucleotides agree with TRBD2. This CDR3 region has 16 residues. J lost 3 bases, V lost 2 bases, and 8 bases had no gene match. The germline gives CDR1 LGHDT, CDR2 YNNKEL (reference sequence). The DNA for the CDR3 is TGTGCCAGCAGCCAATCCGCCCTAGCGGGGATCTACGAGCAGTACTTC. This translates into CASSQSALAGIYEQYF.

The V gene is TRBV7-2, the J gene TRBJ2-1; 7 bases map to TRBD1. The V gene's germline CDR1 is SGHTA and CDR2 FQGNSA. The CDR3 has 17 amino acids. Germline trimming cut 5 bases from V and 4 bases from J; bases unmatched to any gene: 14. The CDR3 protein is CASSRSPPGQNYNEQFF. CDR3 nucleotides: TGTGCCAGCAGCCGCTCACCCCCGGGACAGAATTACAATGAGCAGTTCTTC.

This chain connects TRBV12-3 or TRBV12-4 to TRBJ1-4; D is undetermined. V shed 3 bases and J shed 8 bases, with 7 bases lying between them. This CDR3 is built from 12 residues. DNA for the CDR3: TGTGCCAGCAGTTTTGATGGGGAAAAACTGTTTTTT. It is translated as CASSFDGEKLFF.

Worth noting for this clonotype: The junction and the germline gene differ at one end; a read error may be behind it. This chain links TRBV7-2 with TRBJ2-5; 9 bases match TRBD2. The J call is doubtful: the DNA matches TRBJ2-1 better. The CDR3 is made up of 16 amino acids. Germline CDR1 SGHTA, CDR2 FQGNSA. The CDR3 DNA sequence: TGTGCCAGCAGCCCTATAGCGGGGGAGCTCCAGAATGGGCAGTTCTTC. The encoded protein is CASSPIAGELQNGQFF.

This clonotype has a handful of counts. The gene calls are TRBV6-5 and TRBJ1-4, with D hard to call. V lost 0 bases, J lost 0 bases, and 5 bases lay in between. This CDR3 has 15 residues. Germline values: CDR1 MNHEY, CDR2 SVGAGI. The CDR3 DNA reads TGTGCCAGCAGTTACTCTGGTTCAACTAATGAAAAACTGTTTTTT. Translating gives CASSYSGSTNEKLFF.

The V and J genes are TRBV29-1 and TRBJ2-3; TRBD2 agrees at 12 bases. In germline, CDR1 is SQVTM, CDR2 ANQGSEA. The ends lost 7 bases at V and 1 base at J; junction bases unmatched: 9. There are 16 residues in the CDR3. DNA of the CDR3: TGCAGCGCCATTGCACTAGCGGGGGGCGGCACAGATACGCAGTATTTT. Protein: CSAIALAGGGTDTQYF.

This clonotype was observed a few times. The chain combines TRBV28 with TRBJ2-4; TRBD1 is a possible D gene (5 bases). CDR3 length: 15 amino acids. Germline assignment: CDR1 MDHEN and CDR2 SYDVKM. V was pared by 6 bases and J by 4 bases, with 16 bases between. CDR3 sequence reads: CASSSGQIVKNIQYF. The DNA of the CDR3 is TGTGCCAGCAGCTCAGGGCAGATAGTTAAAAACATTCAGTACTTC. Full variable domain (rest looked up from reference TRBV28 and TRBJ2-4): DVKVTQSSRYLVKRTGEKVFLECVQDMDHENMFWYRQDPGLGLRLIYFSYDVKMKEKGDIPEGYSVSREKKERFSLILESASTNQTSMYLCASSSGQIVKNIQYFGAGTRLSVL.

The chain recombines TRBV29-1 with TRBJ2-2; TRBD1 matches at 7 bases. CDR1 SQVTM and CDR2 ANQGSEA come from the germline V gene. V was clipped by 7 bases and J by 4 bases; unmatched bases: 6. The CDR3 has 13 amino acids. CDR3 loop: CSATGVATGELFF. The CDR3 DNA reads as TGCAGCGCCACAGGGGTGGCCACCGGGGAGCTGTTTTTT.

This clonotype was seen only a few times. The CDR3 DNA sequence: TGTGCCAGCAGTAAAAGCGGGGGGGCCTACGAGCAGTACTTC. Translated, it gives CASSKSGGAYEQYF. The J gene is TRBJ2-7, the V gene TRBV12-3 or TRBV12-4, with 10 bases that match TRBD2. The trim removed 5 bases at V and 2 bases at J, leaving 3 bases unmatched. CDR3 length equals 14 residues.

The rearrangement joins TRBV28 to TRBJ2-3; 10 nucleotides agree with TRBD2. The CDR3 totals 15 residues. The V gene's germline CDR1 is MDHEN and CDR2 SYDVKM. Trimming cost V 6 bases and J 7 bases; bases outside gene matches: 10. The CDR3 DNA reads TGTGCCAGCAGCGCCACCGGGACTAGCGTGAATACGCAGTATTTT. This codes for CASSATGTSVNTQYF. Filled out from reference TRBV28 and TRBJ2-3, the complete variable domain reads DVKVTQSSRYLVKRTGEKVFLECVQDMDHENMFWYRQDPGLGLRLIYFSYDVKMKEKGDIPEGYSVSREKKERFSLILESASTNQTSMYLCASSATGTSVNTQYFGPGTRLTVL.

The V and J genes are TRBV29-1 and TRBJ2-5; no clear D. The closer fit of TRBJ2-7 to the DNA end suggests the J call may be wrong. Germline CDR1 SQVTM, CDR2 ANQGSEA. CDR3 length: 14 residues. DNA for the CDR3: TGCAGCGTTGAAGGTGGGCAGACCTCCTACGAGCAGTACTTC. Translation gives CSVEGGQTSYEQYF.

This clonotype was recorded a few times. This chain connects TRBV14 to TRBJ2-7; the match to TRBD1 covers 10 bases. CDR3 length equals 15 residues. J lost 0 bases, V lost 4 bases, and 3 bases had no gene match. The germline gives CDR1 SGHDN, CDR2 FVKESK. The CDR3: CASSPRQGASYEQYF. The CDR3 coding sequence is TGTGCCAGCAGCCCTCGACAGGGGGCCTCCTACGAGCAGTACTTC.

V usage is TRBV7-6 and J usage is TRBJ2-1; 14 positions agree with TRBD2. Germline CDR1 SGHVS, CDR2 FNYEAQ. The J segment lost 7 bases and the V segment lost 5 bases, leaving 10 bases of the junction unmatched. The length of the CDR3 is 17 residues. In nucleotides, the CDR3 is TGTGCCAGCAGCCTGATTTCGACTAGCGGGAGGGCAAATGAGCAGTTCTTC. Its protein is CASSLISTSGRANEQFF.

The table lists this clonotype with a count of one. The chain combines TRBV29-1 with TRBJ1-1, with D perhaps TRBD1 (6 bases). Germline-derived CDR1 and CDR2 are SQVTM and ANQGSEA. The ends were cut back, 3 bases at V and 5 bases at J, with 13 bases in the middle. CDR3 length: 13 amino acids. The CDR3, as DNA: TGCAGCGTTGAGAACAGGGTCAAGACTGAAGCTTTCTTT. Protein: CSVENRVKTEAFF.